A single sample gave rise to the 18 T cell receptor beta chains below, sequenced in a study of cytotoxic CD8 clonotypes in ibrutinib-treated CLL. Method: immunoSEQ multiplex PCR; TCRdb's copy keeps in-frame clones and lacks some. Of about 160,000 clones detected, under 90% appear once; the ten largest clones hold less than 6%. The material sequenced was PBMCs, taken after 24 months of ibrutinib treatment. The receptors shown here come from a human donor with chronic lymphocytic leukemia.

The chain recombines TRBV9 with TRBJ1-1, with D maybe TRBD1 (5 bases). Per the germline V gene, CDR1 is SGDLS and CDR2 is YYNGEE. This CDR3 is 17 amino acids long. The V gene lost 0 bases and the J gene lost 4 bases, with 19 bases spanning the gap. The chain's CDR3 is CASSVGGTVERSTEAFF. The CDR3 region has the DNA TGTGCCAGCAGCGTAGGGGGGACGGTGGAGAGAAGCACTGAAGCTTTCTTT.

The chain couples TRBV30 to TRBJ2-1; D is ambiguous. Germline CDR1 GTSNPN, CDR2 SVGIG (reference sequence). The CDR3 spans 12 residues. V lost 1 base, J lost 9 bases, and 10 bases lay in between. The CDR3 bases are TGTGCCTGGAGTGGCCTGCTCTCTGAGCAGTTCTTC. It encodes CAWSGLLSEQFF. Combining the CDR3 with reference TRBV30 and TRBJ2-1 gives the whole variable domain SQTIHQWPATLVQPVGSPLSLECTVEGTSNPNLYWYRQAAGRGLQLLFYSVGIGQISSEVPQNLSASRPQDRQFILSSKKLLLSDSGFYLCAWSGLLSEQFFGPGTRLTVL.

V usage is TRBV25-1 and J usage is TRBJ1-2; 8 nucleotides align to TRBD1. V was pared by 4 bases and J by 4 bases, with 11 bases of the junction left unmatched. Germline V gene data show CDR1 as MGHDK and CDR2 as SYGVNS. The CDR3 consists of 16 residues. The CDR3 nucleotides are TGTGCCAGCAGTGCGGGTAGGACAGGGACCCTCTATGGCTACACCTTC. It is translated as CASSAGRTGTLYGYTF.

The chain is built from TRBV9 and TRBJ1-3; 7 bases align to TRBD1. This CDR3 region has 12 residues. From germline, CDR1 is SGDLS and CDR2 YYNGEE. J lost 2 bases, V lost 7 bases, and 0 bases had no gene match. The CDR3 here is CASQGAGNTIYF. The CDR3 DNA is TGTGCCAGCCAGGGGGCTGGAAACACCATATATTTT.

V gene TRBV28 combines with J gene TRBJ2-7, with D possibly being TRBD2 (6 bases). This CDR3 region has 14 residues. The V gene's germline CDR1 is MDHEN and CDR2 SYDVKM. V lost 3 bases and J 5 bases, leaving 14 bases between the germline ends. The CDR3 here is CASSLGDFRDEQYF. The CDR3 coding sequence is TGTGCCAGCAGTTTGGGGGACTTTCGGGACGAGCAGTACTTC.

Only one count was recorded for this clone. The genes are TRBV27 and TRBJ1-2; TRBD1 is a possible D gene (6 bases). Trimming stripped 8 bases from V and 8 bases from J, with 21 bases between. From germline, CDR1 is MNHEY and CDR2 SMNVEV (reference sequence). The CDR3 length is 14 residues. The CDR3 loop is CASGGAGRAAGYTF. CDR3 sequence (DNA): TGTGCCAGCGGGGGGGCGGGCAGGGCTGCCGGCTACACCTTC.

This clone was picked up a small number of times. The V gene is TRBV5-1, the J gene TRBJ1-1; 8 nucleotides match TRBD1. CDR1 and CDR2 (germline): SGHRS, YFSETQ. V trimming: 4 bases; J trimming: 5 bases; junction bases outside the gene matches: 7. The CDR3 has 14 amino acids. The CDR3 reads CASSGTRGRTEAFF. In DNA, the CDR3 is TGCGCCAGCAGCGGGACCAGGGGGCGGACTGAAGCTTTCTTT. Full variable domain (rest looked up from reference TRBV5-1 and TRBJ1-1): KAGVTQTPRYLIKTRGQQVTLSCSPISGHRSVSWYQQTPGQGLQFLFEYFSETQRNKGNFPGRFSGRQFSNSRSEMNVSTLELGDSALYLCASSGTRGRTEAFFGQGTRLTVV.

The rearrangement uses TRBV5-1 and TRBJ1-1; 8 bases fit TRBD1. CDR1 and CDR2 from the germline V gene are SGHRS and YFSETQ. V shed 4 bases, J shed 5 bases, and the junction held 7 bases outside the gene matches. This CDR3 has 14 residues. This chain's CDR3 is CASSIPGGRTEAFF. In nucleotides, the CDR3 is TGCGCCAGCAGCATACCAGGGGGCAGGACTGAAGCTTTCTTT.

The V and J genes are TRBV7-6 and TRBJ2-1; 11 bases are a match to TRBD2. Germline CDR1 reads SGHVS; CDR2 reads FNYEAQ. V shed 5 bases and J 9 bases; nucleotides not matched to a gene: 9. This CDR3 comprises 15 residues. The CDR3 sequence is CASSLYSGGAGEQFF. The CDR3 nucleotides are TGTGCCAGCAGCCTTTATAGCGGGGGGGCCGGTGAGCAGTTCTTC.

The chain joins TRBV27 to TRBJ1-1; 7 bases agree with TRBD1. The germline gives CDR1 MNHEY, CDR2 SMNVEV (reference sequence). The CDR3 runs to 14 residues. The junction had 8 bases not matched to a gene; V was cut back by 2 bases and J by 8 bases. The CDR3 nucleotides are TGTGCCAGCAGTTTACTTACAGGGGTCTCCGAAGCTTTCTTT. Residues: CASSLLTGVSEAFF.

The CDR3: CAIRGTGRTNYGYTF. The DNA for the CDR3 is TGTGCCATCAGGGGGACAGGGAGGACCAACTATGGCTACACCTTC. V and J are TRBV10-3 and TRBJ1-2, with 9 positions matching TRBD1. J lost 2 bases, V lost 6 bases, and 7 bases had no gene match. Germline V gene data show CDR1 as ENHRY and CDR2 as SYGVKD. The CDR3 has 15 amino acids.

This clone has more than one count but fewer than ten. J is TRBJ1-2 and V is TRBV19; 8 nucleotides match TRBD1. Germline CDR1 LNHDA, CDR2 SQIVND (reference sequence). CDR3 length: 14 amino acids. Trimming took 5 bases from V and 4 from J; bases not matched to a gene: 6. The CDR3 nucleotides read TGTGCCAGTAGTCGGACAGGGCGAGGCTATGGCTACACCTTC. Its protein product is CASSRTGRGYGYTF.

The V call is TRBV6-9, the J call TRBJ2-7; D might be TRBD1 (5 bases). The CDR3 is 11 residues long. Trimming shortened V by 8 bases and J by 4 bases, and 9 bases separated the two germline ends. Germline assignment: CDR1 MNHGY and CDR2 SVAAGI. As DNA, the CDR3 is TGTGCCAGCCCTAGGGGTTACGAGCAGTACTTC. Its protein product is CASPRGYEQYF.

This rearrangement joins TRBV2 to TRBJ2-7, with D possibly TRBD2 on 5 matching bases. With 3 bases removed from V and 5 bases from J, the gap between germline ends came to 14 bases. CDR1 SNHLY and CDR2 FYNNEI come from the germline V gene. This CDR3 region has 14 residues. The CDR3 protein is CASSESGLIDEQYF. CDR3 DNA sequence: TGTGCCAGCAGTGAGTCGGGGTTAATCGACGAGCAGTACTTC.

The chain links TRBV6-5 to TRBJ1-1; perhaps TRBD1 as D (5 bases). This CDR3 has 13 amino acids. The V gene's germline CDR1 is MNHEY and CDR2 SVGAGI. With 2 bases removed from V and 7 bases from J, the gap between germline ends came to 11 bases. CDR3 nucleotides: TGTGCCAGCAGTTACCCAAGGCAGGGTGAAGCTTTCTTT. Residues: CASSYPRQGEAFF.

The V call is TRBV6-6, the J call TRBJ2-7; 8 bases match TRBD2. J was trimmed by 4 bases and V by 2 bases; bases with no gene match: 7. The CDR3 loop spans 15 amino acids. CDR1 and CDR2 from the germline V gene are MNHNY and SVGAGI (reference sequence). CDR3 sequence: CASSYGPGGQYEQYF. CDR3 DNA sequence: TGTGCCAGCAGTTACGGCCCGGGAGGGCAATACGAGCAGTACTTC.

The rearrangement links TRBV7-2 to TRBJ2-7; D is possibly TRBD2 (6 bases). Germline V gives CDR1 SGHTA, CDR2 FQGNSA. CDR3 length: 16 amino acids. The V end was cut by 1 base, the J end by 1 base, with 14 bases between. The CDR3 DNA follows: TGTGCCAGCAGCTTAGGGGGCGGGATTACTTCCTACGAGCAGTACTTC. Its translation is CASSLGGGITSYEQYF.

CDR3 sequence reads: CASSLWQGGYTF. DNA of the CDR3: TGTGCCAGCAGTTTATGGCAAGGCGGCTACACCTTC. The chain is built from TRBV28 and TRBJ1-2, with D unresolved. V shed 0 bases and J shed 8 bases, with 7 bases lying between them. The CDR3 spans 12 residues. Germline loops: CDR1 MDHEN, CDR2 SYDVKM.